This record covers a single T cell receptor beta chain. Per the original data handling: Reference gene primer amplification gave estimated nucleated cell counts. The protocol was immunoSEQ multiplex PCR, while the TCRdb copy is restricted to in-frame clones and leaves out a portion. That table is the source of V, J and clone size, and D and trimming were worked out from the DNA. The profile shows around 70,000 clones, 83% of them singletons. The data were obtained in a study of blood T cell repertoires in COVID-19. Germline values: CDR1 ENHRY, CDR2 SYGVKD. The CDR3 runs to 14 residues. Trimming took 5 bases from V and 0 from J; bases not matched to a gene: 3.

The sequence came from a man older than 75 with acute or convalescent COVID-19. V and J are TRBV10-3 and TRBJ1-1; 7 bases fit TRBD1. The source material was peripheral blood. This CDR3 is CAISNDRVNTEAFF. CDR3 bases: TGTGCCATCAGTAATGACAGGGTGAACACTGAAGCTTTCTTT.